The 27 T cell receptor beta chains presented below share a single source sample, sequenced in a study of T-cell memory formation after mild COVID-19. TCRdb re-analysed the 5' RACE reads in MiXCR, keeping a single row per CDR3 protein. The table includes approximately 150,000 distinct CDR3 sequences, approximately 21% detected once. Source material: PBMCs or a T cell subset sorted from them (not recorded which). The receptors stem from an adult woman who had mild COVID-19 (a few samples of this study predate the infection). Cell type and time point are not known.

This clonotype has only a few counts. The rearrangement links TRBV29-1 to TRBJ2-5; D possibly corresponds to TRBD2 (6 bases). Trimming shortened V by 4 bases and J by 5 bases, and 14 bases separated the two germline ends. Germline CDR1 reads SQVTM; CDR2 reads ANQGSEA. The length of the CDR3 is 13 residues. The CDR3 DNA reads as TGCAGCGTTGTGGGGGTGGGGAGGGAGACCCAGTACTTC. Protein: CSVVGVGRETQYF.

This sequence joins TRBV5-5 and TRBJ1-1; 8 nucleotides line up with TRBD1. The CDR3 has 16 residues. Germline V gene data show CDR1 as SGHKS and CDR2 as YYEKEE (reference sequence). V gave up 0 bases and J gave up 4 bases; unmatched junction bases: 8. CDR3 nucleotides: TGTGCCAGCAGCTTGGTCCCAGGGGGCGGAGGCACTGAAGCTTTCTTT. Translated, it gives CASSLVPGGGGTEAFF.

This clonotype was observed a few times. The gene calls are TRBV6-2 or TRBV6-3 and TRBJ2-1; 10 bases are a match to TRBD2. V was pared by 5 bases and J by 9 bases, with 7 bases of the junction left unmatched. From germline, CDR1 is MNHEY and CDR2 SVGEGT. The length of the CDR3 is 14 residues. CDR3 protein: CASSLSGRPGEQFF. The DNA of the CDR3 is TGTGCCAGCAGTCTTAGCGGGAGGCCCGGTGAGCAGTTCTTC.

This clonotype showed up just a few times. Relative to the germline gene, one junction end is altered; a read error may explain this. The chain recombines TRBV7-7 with TRBJ2-7, with 7 positions matching TRBD1. Germline CDR1 is SSHAT and CDR2 is FNYEAQ (reference sequence). This CDR3 is built from 14 residues. The CDR3 spells CASSPIGTVDEQYF. In DNA form, the CDR3 reads TGTGCTAGCAGCCCCATAGGGACAGTTGACGAGCAGTACTTC.

J is TRBJ2-3 and V is TRBV7-3, with D possibly matching TRBD1 (5 bases). Germline V gene sequence: CDR1 SGHTA, CDR2 FQGTGA. This CDR3 is built from 12 residues. Trimming removed 5 bases from V and 7 bases from J, with 10 bases in between. CDR3 amino acids: CASSLDTHTQYF. The CDR3 DNA follows: TGTGCCAGCAGCCTGGACACGCATACGCAGTATTTT. The variable domain in full, completed from reference TRBV7-3 and TRBJ2-3, reads GAGVSQTPSNKVTEKGKYVELRCDPISGHTALYWYRQSLGQGPEFLIYFQGTGAADDSGLPNDRFFAVRPEGSVSTLKIQRTERGDSAVYLCASSLDTHTQYFGPGTRLTVL.

The chain couples TRBV5-1 to TRBJ1-2; D is perhaps TRBD1 (5 bases). V lost 0 bases and J lost 8, with 20 bases in between. The CDR3 totals 16 residues. The germline V gene has CDR1 SGHRS and CDR2 YFSETQ. CDR3 loop: CASSLGPGTEIQGYTF. DNA for the CDR3: TGCGCCAGCAGCTTGGGACCCGGGACCGAGATACAGGGCTACACCTTC.

This clonotype was detected a few times. The V call is TRBV18, the J call TRBJ2-7; TRBD2 matches 10 bases. V lost 3 bases and J lost 3; bases outside the gene matches: 8. CDR3 length equals 16 residues. CDR1 and CDR2 (germline): KGHSH, LQKENI. The CDR3 here is CASSPTLAGVGYEQYF. CDR3 bases: TGTGCCAGCTCACCGACTCTAGCGGGGGTTGGCTACGAGCAGTACTTC.

This chain uses TRBV12-3 or TRBV12-4 with TRBJ1-2, with 8 positions matching TRBD1. The CDR3 runs to 12 residues. Germline trimming cut 7 bases from V and 7 bases from J; bases unmatched to any gene: 5. In DNA, the CDR3 is TGTGCCAGCACCCTACAGGGGGGTGGCTACACCTTC. This codes for CASTLQGGGYTF.

This clonotype was seen more than once but under ten times. The CDR3 DNA follows: TGTGCCAGCACCGACCGGAGGGAAACGGATACGCAGTATTTT. Translation: CASTDRRETDTQYF. V is TRBV12-3 or TRBV12-4 and J is TRBJ2-3, with D possibly being TRBD2 (6 bases). V dropped 7 bases and J dropped 6 bases, with 17 bases sitting between them. This CDR3 is 14 amino acids long.

The rearrangement uses TRBV30 and TRBJ1-3; D gene uncertain. Trimming shortened V by 3 bases and J by 0 bases, and 6 bases separated the two germline ends. The CDR3 loop spans 13 amino acids. From germline, CDR1 is GTSNPN and CDR2 SVGIG (reference sequence). DNA of the CDR3: TGTGCCTGGAGACACCACTCTGGAAACACCATATATTTT. Protein sequence: CAWRHHSGNTIYF.

The sample holds a few counts of this clonotype. The V and J genes are TRBV12-3 or TRBV12-4 and TRBJ1-3; D not certain. V was pared by 6 bases and J by 0 bases, with 9 bases between. The CDR3 is made up of 14 amino acids. CDR3 amino acids: CASRVSSSGNTIYF. Here the CDR3 DNA reads TGTGCCAGCAGAGTGAGTTCCTCTGGAAACACCATATATTTT.

There are a few counts of this clonotype. The rearrangement joins TRBV6-2 or TRBV6-3 to TRBJ2-3; 13 nucleotides match TRBD2. This CDR3 region has 15 residues. With 6 bases clipped from V and 6 bases from J, the junction kept 6 bases outside the gene matches. Germline assignment: CDR1 MNHEY and CDR2 SVGEGT. CDR3 in amino acids: CASSPRLAGGDTQYF. CDR3 bases: TGTGCCAGCAGCCCCCGACTAGCGGGGGGTGATACGCAGTATTTT.

This clonotype was counted only a few times. The rearrangement joins TRBV29-1 to TRBJ2-7, with 10 bases that match TRBD2. The germline CDR1 and CDR2 sequences are SQVTM and ANQGSEA. The CDR3 runs 16 residues. The J segment lost 4 bases and the V segment lost 0 bases, leaving 9 bases of the junction unmatched. The CDR3 protein is CSVEDNPRTSGYEQYF. CDR3 nucleotides: TGCAGCGTTGAAGATAATCCGCGGACTAGCGGATACGAGCAGTACTTC.

The CDR3 spells CASSAGTGGTEAFF. The CDR3 coding sequence is TGTGCCAGCAGTGCCGGGACAGGGGGGACTGAAGCTTTCTTT. This sequence joins TRBV6-5 and TRBJ1-1; 11 nucleotides line up with TRBD1. Germline V gives CDR1 MNHEY, CDR2 SVGAGI. The CDR3 has 14 residues. V shed 5 bases, J shed 5 bases, and the junction held 4 bases outside the gene matches.

This clonotype was picked up a small number of times. V usage is TRBV10-3 and J usage is TRBJ2-5, with D perhaps matching TRBD2 (6 bases). Germline values: CDR1 ENHRY, CDR2 SYGVKD. The CDR3 has 13 residues. Trimming removed 2 bases from V and 5 bases from J, with 9 bases in between. In DNA form, the CDR3 reads TGTGCCATCAGTGAGGGGACTGAGGAGACCCAGTACTTC. The encoded protein is CAISEGTEETQYF.

The table lists this clonotype with a few counts. This chain uses TRBV11-2 with TRBJ2-3; 9 positions match TRBD1. Unmatched junction bases numbered 1, after V lost 0 bases and J lost 3 bases. Germline CDR1 and CDR2: SGHAT and FQNNGV. The CDR3 consists of 15 residues. The CDR3 protein is CASSLEGQGTDTQYF. DNA of the CDR3: TGTGCCAGCAGCTTAGAGGGACAGGGAACAGATACGCAGTATTTT.

The J gene is TRBJ2-2, the V gene TRBV12-3 or TRBV12-4; weak D call: TRBD1 (6 bases). V was pared by 3 bases and J by 7 bases, with 15 bases between. The CDR3 extends over 15 amino acids. For the CDR3, the DNA is TGTGCCAGCAGTTTGGGTCAGGGGCTGGGCGGGGAGCTGTTTTTT. Its translation: CASSLGQGLGGELFF.

This clonotype was seen a few times. The chain has TRBV5-6 and TRBJ2-3; a weak D match, TRBD1 (5 bases). The V end was cut by 0 bases, the J end by 2 bases, with 7 bases between. Germline V lookup: CDR1 SGHDT, CDR2 YYEEEE. The CDR3 consists of 14 residues. This CDR3 is CASSLGGHTDTQYF. The CDR3 DNA reads as TGTGCCAGCAGCTTGGGGGGCCACACAGATACGCAGTATTTT. The whole variable domain, filled in from reference TRBV5-6 and TRBJ2-3, reads DAGVTQSPTHLIKTRGQQVTLRCSPKSGHDTVSWYQQALGQGPQFIFQYYEEEERQRGNFPDRFSGHQFPNYSSELNVNALLLGDSALYLCASSLGGHTDTQYFGPGTRLTVL.

This clonotype was counted many times. The V call is TRBV5-1, the J call TRBJ2-3; the D gene is possibly TRBD1 (5 bases). Germline V gene lookup returns CDR1 SGHRS and CDR2 YFSETQ. V was cut by 0 bases and J by 0 bases, with 8 bases left in between. The length of the CDR3 is 15 residues. CDR3 in amino acids: CASSLERGSTDTQYF. DNA of the CDR3: TGCGCCAGCAGCTTGGAAAGGGGCAGCACAGATACGCAGTATTTT. Variable domain in full (rest from reference TRBV5-1 and TRBJ2-3): KAGVTQTPRYLIKTRGQQVTLSCSPISGHRSVSWYQQTPGQGLQFLFEYFSETQRNKGNFPGRFSGRQFSNSRSEMNVSTLELGDSALYLCASSLERGSTDTQYFGPGTRLTVL.

The gene calls are TRBV11-3 and TRBJ1-1; TRBD1 might be the D (5 bases). This CDR3 spans 16 amino acids. Trimming pared 0 bases from V and 4 bases from J, leaving 15 bases between. The germline V gene encodes CDR1 SGHNT and CDR2 YENEEA. The CDR3 is CASSLEGVPLGTEAFF. CDR3 in DNA: TGTGCCAGCAGCTTAGAAGGGGTTCCCTTGGGCACTGAAGCTTTCTTT. The complete variable domain, with remaining parts taken from reference TRBV11-3 and TRBJ1-1, reads EAGVVQSPRYKIIEKKQPVAFWCNPISGHNTLYWYLQNLGQGPELLIRYENEEAVDDSQLPKDRFSAERLKGVDSTLKIQPAELGDSAVYLCASSLEGVPLGTEAFFGQGTRLTVV.

The rearrangement joins TRBV5-1 to TRBJ2-2; TRBD1 might be the D (7 bases). CDR3 length: 18 amino acids. From germline, CDR1 is SGHRS and CDR2 YFSETQ. V was clipped by 2 bases and J by 2 bases, with 19 bases between them. In DNA, the CDR3 is TGCGCCAGCAGCTTTATGGGCGGGACAGCAAGCAACACCGGGGAGCTGTTTTTT. It is translated as CASSFMGGTASNTGELFF.

V gene TRBV18 combines with J gene TRBJ2-3; D remains ambiguous. The CDR3 extends over 16 amino acids. The V and J ends lost 0 bases and 6 bases respectively, with 16 bases between them. CDR1 and CDR2 (germline): KGHSH, LQKENI. In nucleotides, the CDR3 is TGTGCCAGCTCACCACCCTCCCGTTCTAGTTATGATACGCAGTATTTT. Encoded protein: CASSPPSRSSYDTQYF.

This clonotype occurred once. This chain joins TRBV30 and TRBJ1-1; the match to TRBD1 covers 7 bases. CDR1 is GTSNPN and CDR2 is SVGIG in the germline V gene (reference sequence). CDR3 length: 13 residues. Trimming cost V 0 bases and J 11 bases; bases outside gene matches: 9. The CDR3 DNA follows: TGTGCCTGGAGTGTATCACAGGGGTTAGCTGCTTTCTTT. Translation gives CAWSVSQGLAAFF.

This clonotype was seen a handful of times. The chain employs TRBV24-1 and TRBJ2-1; TRBD2 matches at 13 bases. V gave up 4 bases and J gave up 5 bases; unmatched junction bases: 4. This CDR3 has 16 residues. The germline V gene has CDR1 KGHDR and CDR2 SFDVKD. Here the CDR3 reads CATSEAGLAGDNEQFF. The CDR3 DNA is TGTGCCACCAGTGAGGCTGGACTAGCGGGAGACAATGAGCAGTTCTTC.

V and J are TRBV6-6 and TRBJ2-3; 14 bases fit TRBD2. V shed 5 bases and J 8 bases; nucleotides not matched to a gene: 6. The CDR3 is 15 amino acids. From germline, CDR1 is MNHNY and CDR2 SVGAGI (reference sequence). The CDR3 nucleotides read TGTGCCAGCAGTGACGGACTAGCGGGAGGCTCTACGCAGTATTTT. It specifies CASSDGLAGGSTQYF.

The rearrangement joins TRBV25-1 to TRBJ2-1; D possibly corresponds to TRBD1 (6 bases). The CDR3 runs to 15 residues. Germline loops: CDR1 MGHDK, CDR2 SYGVNS. V was trimmed by 6 bases and J by 0 bases, leaving 12 bases between them. This chain's CDR3 is CASSPTGNSYNEQFF. CDR3 bases: TGTGCCAGCAGCCCAACAGGGAACTCCTACAATGAGCAGTTCTTC.

This sequence joins TRBV29-1 and TRBJ1-1; a weak D match, TRBD1 (5 bases). Germline V gene sequence: CDR1 SQVTM, CDR2 ANQGSEA. The CDR3 has 12 residues. V was clipped by 6 bases and J by 3 bases, with 11 bases between them. The DNA for the CDR3 is TGCAGCGTATTGCGGGGGGACACTGAAGCTTTCTTT. Protein product: CSVLRGDTEAFF.